This T cell receptor beta chain was captured by sequencing in a study of regulatory T cells in long-lasting Graves disease. Time point specified: persistent/refractory GD, antithyroid drugs over 5 years with positive TRAb. RNA extracted from PBMCs served as the sequencing template. The authors drew approximately 8.1 milliliters of peripheral blood into EDTA tubes. Study outcomes and limitations: TRBV28, TRBJ1-2 and TRBJ2-5 were segments that persistent disease favored. A greater number of public clonotypes (under 3,000) was shared by persistent patients than by new patients (over 900).

Relying on iRepertoire HTBI primers and Arm-PCR of CDR3 regions, the team built TCR beta libraries. In TCRdb, the multiplex PCR reads were re-called with MiXCR into one record per CDR3 protein. This sample has 350,000 to 450,000 distinct CDR3 sequences, with around 20% found just once. This clonotype has a handful of counts. Its target is not known. The CDR3 contains 17 residues. Germline V gene sequence: CDR1 MNHEY, CDR2 SMNVEV (reference sequence). The V segment lost 3 bases and the J segment 4 bases; nucleotides outside the gene matches: 13. This specimen was peripheral blood mononuclear cells (PBMCs), taken when the disease was refractory, from a patient treated with antithyroid drugs. The rearrangement uses TRBV27 and TRBJ2-3, with 7 bases fitting TRBD2. The TCR was taken from a female donor with Graves disease. CDR3 sequence reads: CASSFSGSAGDPDTQYF. CDR3 in DNA: TGTGCCAGCAGTTTCTCTGGGTCTGCGGGAGATCCAGATACGCAGTATTTT.